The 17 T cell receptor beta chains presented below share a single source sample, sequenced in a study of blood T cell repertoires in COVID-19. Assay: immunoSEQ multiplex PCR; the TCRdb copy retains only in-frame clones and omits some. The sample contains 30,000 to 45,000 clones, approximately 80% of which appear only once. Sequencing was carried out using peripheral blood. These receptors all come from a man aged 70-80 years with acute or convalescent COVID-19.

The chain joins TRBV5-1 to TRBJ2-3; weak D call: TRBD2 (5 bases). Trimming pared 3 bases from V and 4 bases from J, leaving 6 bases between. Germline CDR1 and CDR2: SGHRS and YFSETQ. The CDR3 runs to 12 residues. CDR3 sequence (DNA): TGCGCCAGCAGCTCTAGCTCAGATACGCAGTATTTT. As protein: CASSSSSDTQYF.

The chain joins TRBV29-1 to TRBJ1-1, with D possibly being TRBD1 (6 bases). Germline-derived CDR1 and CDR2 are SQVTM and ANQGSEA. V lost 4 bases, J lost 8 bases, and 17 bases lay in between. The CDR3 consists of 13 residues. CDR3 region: CSVVTSRGREAFF. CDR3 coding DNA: TGCAGCGTTGTGACATCCAGGGGACGGGAAGCTTTCTTT.

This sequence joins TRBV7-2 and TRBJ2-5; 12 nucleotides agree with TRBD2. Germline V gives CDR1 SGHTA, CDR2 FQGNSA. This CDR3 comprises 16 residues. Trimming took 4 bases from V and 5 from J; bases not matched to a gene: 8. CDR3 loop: CASSSASGGAAETQYF. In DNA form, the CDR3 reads TGTGCCAGCAGCTCTGCTAGCGGGGGGGCGGCGGAGACCCAGTACTTC. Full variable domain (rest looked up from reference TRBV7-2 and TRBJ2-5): GAGVSQSPSNKVTEKGKDVELRCDPISGHTALYWYRQSLGQGLEFLIYFQGNSAPDKSGLPSDRFSAERTGGSVSTLTIQRTQQEDSAVYLCASSSASGGAAETQYFGPGTRLLVL.

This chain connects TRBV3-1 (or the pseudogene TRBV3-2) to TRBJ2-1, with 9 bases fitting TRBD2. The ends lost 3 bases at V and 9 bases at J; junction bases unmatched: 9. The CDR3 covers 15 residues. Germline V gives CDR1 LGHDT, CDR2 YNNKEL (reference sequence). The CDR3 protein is CASSHSAGGPGEQFF. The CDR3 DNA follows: TGTGCCAGCAGCCACTCCGCGGGAGGGCCGGGTGAGCAGTTCTTC.

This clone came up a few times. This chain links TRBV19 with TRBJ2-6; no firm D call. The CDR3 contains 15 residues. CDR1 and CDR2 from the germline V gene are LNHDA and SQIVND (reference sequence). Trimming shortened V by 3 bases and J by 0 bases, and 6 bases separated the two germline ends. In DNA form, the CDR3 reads TGTGCCAGTAGTATTGAGGTCTCTGGGGCCAACGTCCTGACTTTC. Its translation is CASSIEVSGANVLTF. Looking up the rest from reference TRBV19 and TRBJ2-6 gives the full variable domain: DGGITQSPKYLFRKEGQNVTLSCEQNLNHDAMYWYRQDPGQGLRLIYYSQIVNDFQKGDIAEGYSVSREKKESFPLTVTSAQKNPTAFYLCASSIEVSGANVLTFGAGSRLTVL.

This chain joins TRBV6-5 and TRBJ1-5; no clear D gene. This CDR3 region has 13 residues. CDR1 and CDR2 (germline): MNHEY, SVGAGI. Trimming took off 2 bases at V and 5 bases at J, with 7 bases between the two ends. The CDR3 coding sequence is TGTGCCAGCAGTTACCGCAGGCATCAGCCCCAGCATTTT. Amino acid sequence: CASSYRRHQPQHF.

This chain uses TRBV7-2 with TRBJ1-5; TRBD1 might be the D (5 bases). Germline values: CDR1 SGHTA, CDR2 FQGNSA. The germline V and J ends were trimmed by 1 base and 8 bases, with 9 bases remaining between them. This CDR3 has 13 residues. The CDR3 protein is CASSLGSREPQHF. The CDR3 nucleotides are TGTGCCAGCAGCTTAGGCTCCAGGGAGCCCCAGCATTTT.

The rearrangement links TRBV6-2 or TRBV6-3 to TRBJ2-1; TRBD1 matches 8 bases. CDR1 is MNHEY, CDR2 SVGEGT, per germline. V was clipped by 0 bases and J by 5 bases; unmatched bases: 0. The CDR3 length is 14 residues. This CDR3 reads CASSYSTGDNEQFF. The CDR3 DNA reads TGTGCCAGCAGTTACTCGACAGGGGACAATGAGCAGTTCTTC.

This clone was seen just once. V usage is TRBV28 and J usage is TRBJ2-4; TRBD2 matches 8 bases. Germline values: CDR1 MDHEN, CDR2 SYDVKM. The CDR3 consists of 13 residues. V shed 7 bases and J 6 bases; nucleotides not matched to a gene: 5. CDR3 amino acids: CASNERGRNIQYF. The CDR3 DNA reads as TGTGCCAGCAACGAGCGGGGGCGAAACATTCAGTACTTC.

In DNA form, the CDR3 reads TGTGCCACCAGTGATTTTTTGGGGGCGGGAGGGCCTAACAATGAGCAGTTCTTC. Translating it yields CATSDFLGAGGPNNEQFF. The chain combines TRBV24-1 with TRBJ2-1; 9 bases are a match to TRBD2. V dropped 1 base and J dropped 5; count of bases not matched to a gene: 11. Germline CDR1 reads KGHDR; CDR2 reads SFDVKD. The length of the CDR3 is 18 residues.

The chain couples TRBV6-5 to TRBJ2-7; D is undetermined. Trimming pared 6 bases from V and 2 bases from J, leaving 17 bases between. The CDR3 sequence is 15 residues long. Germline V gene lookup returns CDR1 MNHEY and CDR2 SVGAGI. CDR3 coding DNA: TGTGCCAGCAGCCGGATGAGACAAAGCCCCTACGAGCAGTACTTC. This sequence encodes CASSRMRQSPYEQYF.

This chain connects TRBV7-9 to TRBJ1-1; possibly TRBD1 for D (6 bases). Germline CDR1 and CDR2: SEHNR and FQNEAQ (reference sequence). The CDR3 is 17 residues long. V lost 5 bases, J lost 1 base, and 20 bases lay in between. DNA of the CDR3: TGTGCCAGCAGCCCCAGGGGCAGACGCCCCTCGAACACTGAAGCTTTCTTT. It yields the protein CASSPRGRRPSNTEAFF.

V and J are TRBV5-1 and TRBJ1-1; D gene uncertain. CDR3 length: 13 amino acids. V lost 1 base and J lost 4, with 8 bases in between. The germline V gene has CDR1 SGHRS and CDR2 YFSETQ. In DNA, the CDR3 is TGCGCCAGCAGCTTGACCACCGGCACTGAAGCTTTCTTT. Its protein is CASSLTTGTEAFF.

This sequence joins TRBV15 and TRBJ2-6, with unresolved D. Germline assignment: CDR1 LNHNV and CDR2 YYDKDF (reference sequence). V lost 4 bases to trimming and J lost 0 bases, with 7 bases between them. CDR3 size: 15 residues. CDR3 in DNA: TGTGCCACCAGCACGGTATACTCTGGGGCCAACGTCCTGACTTTC. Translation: CATSTVYSGANVLTF.

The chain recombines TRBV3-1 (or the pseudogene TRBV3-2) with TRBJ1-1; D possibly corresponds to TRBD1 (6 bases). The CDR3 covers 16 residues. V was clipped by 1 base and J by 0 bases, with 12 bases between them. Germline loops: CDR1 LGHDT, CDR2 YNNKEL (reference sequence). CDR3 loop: CASSQGPGQLNTEAFF. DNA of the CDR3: TGTGCCAGCAGCCAAGGGCCTGGACAGCTGAACACTGAAGCTTTCTTT.

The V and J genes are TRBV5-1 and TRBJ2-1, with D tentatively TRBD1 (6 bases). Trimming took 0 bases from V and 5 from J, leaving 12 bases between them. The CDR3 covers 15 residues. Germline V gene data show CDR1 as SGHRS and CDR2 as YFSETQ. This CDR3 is CASSLAQGPHNEQFF. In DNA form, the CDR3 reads TGCGCCAGCAGCTTGGCACAGGGACCCCACAATGAGCAGTTCTTC.

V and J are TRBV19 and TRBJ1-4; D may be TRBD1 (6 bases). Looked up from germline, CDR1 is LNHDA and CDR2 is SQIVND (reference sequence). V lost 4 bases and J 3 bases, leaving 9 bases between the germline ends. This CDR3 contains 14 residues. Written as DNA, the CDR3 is TGTGCCAGTAGTAAGACAGGCTCTAATGAAAAACTGTTTTTT. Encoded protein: CASSKTGSNEKLFF.